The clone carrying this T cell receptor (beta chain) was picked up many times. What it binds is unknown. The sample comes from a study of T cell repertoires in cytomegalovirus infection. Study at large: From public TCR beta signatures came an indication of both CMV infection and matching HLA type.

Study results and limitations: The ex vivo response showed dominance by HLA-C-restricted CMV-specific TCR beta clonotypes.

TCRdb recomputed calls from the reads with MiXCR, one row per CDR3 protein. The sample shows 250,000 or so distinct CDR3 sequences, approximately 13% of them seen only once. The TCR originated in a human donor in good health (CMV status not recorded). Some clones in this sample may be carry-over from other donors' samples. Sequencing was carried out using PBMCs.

The CDR3 region has the DNA TGTGCCAGCAGCTTCGACGGCCCGGGGAAAGCTTTCTTT. Translating it yields CASSFDGPGKAFF. V usage is TRBV7-9 and J usage is TRBJ1-1, with unresolved D. The CDR3 spans 13 residues. Germline CDR1 is SEHNR and CDR2 is FQNEAQ (reference sequence). Trimming cost V 3 bases and J 9 bases, with 14 bases left between them.